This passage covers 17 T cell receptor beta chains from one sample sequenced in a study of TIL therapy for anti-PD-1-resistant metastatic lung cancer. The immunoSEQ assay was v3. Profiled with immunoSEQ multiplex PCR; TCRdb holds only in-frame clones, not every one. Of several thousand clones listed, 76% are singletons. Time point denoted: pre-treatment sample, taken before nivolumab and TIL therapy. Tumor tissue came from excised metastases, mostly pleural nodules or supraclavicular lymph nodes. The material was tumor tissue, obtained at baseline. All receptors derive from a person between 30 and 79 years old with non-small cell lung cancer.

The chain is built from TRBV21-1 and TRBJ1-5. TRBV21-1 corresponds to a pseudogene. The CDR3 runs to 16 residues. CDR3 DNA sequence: TGTGCCAGCAGCAAAGATTGCAGATGGGACAATCAGCCCCAGCATTTT. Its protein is CASSKDCRWDNQPQHF.

The CDR3, as DNA: TGTGCCAGCAGCGTCGGGACGGTTGACGAGCAGTACTTC. It yields the protein CASSVGTVDEQYF. This chain uses TRBV7-9 with TRBJ2-7, with D possibly called TRBD1 or TRBD2 (5 bases each). Trimming pared 5 bases from V and 5 bases from J, leaving 13 bases between. Germline V gives CDR1 SEHNR, CDR2 FQNEAQ (reference sequence). The CDR3 runs to 13 residues.

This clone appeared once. The CDR3 DNA reads TGCGCCAGCAGCTTGGCTGTAGGGGGGCGTAAGACCCAGTACTTC. This sequence encodes CASSLAVGGRKTQYF. The gene calls are TRBV5-1 and TRBJ2-5; D might be TRBD1 or TRBD2, each matching 6 bases. This CDR3 is built from 15 residues. V gave up 0 bases and J gave up 6 bases, with 15 bases separating them. Germline V gives CDR1 SGHRS, CDR2 YFSETQ. The full variable domain, in which reference TRBV5-1 and TRBJ2-5 provide the parts outside the CDR3, is KAGVTQTPRYLIKTRGQQVTLSCSPISGHRSVSWYQQTPGQGLQFLFEYFSETQRNKGNFPGRFSGRQFSNSRSEMNVSTLELGDSALYLCASSLAVGGRKTQYFGPGTRLLVL.

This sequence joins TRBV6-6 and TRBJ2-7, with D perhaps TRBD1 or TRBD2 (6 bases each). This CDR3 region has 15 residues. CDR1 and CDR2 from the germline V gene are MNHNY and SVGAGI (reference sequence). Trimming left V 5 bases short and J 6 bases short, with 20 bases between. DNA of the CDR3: TGTGCCAGCAGTCCGGCTAAGGGGGGCGGTGCCGAGCAGTACTTC. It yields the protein CASSPAKGGGAEQYF.

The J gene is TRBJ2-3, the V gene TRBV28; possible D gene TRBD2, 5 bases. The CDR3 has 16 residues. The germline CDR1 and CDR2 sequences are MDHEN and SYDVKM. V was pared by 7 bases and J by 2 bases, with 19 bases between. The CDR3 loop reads CASMERSGRYTDTQYF. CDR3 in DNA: TGTGCCAGCATGGAACGGAGCGGACGATACACAGATACGCAGTATTTT.

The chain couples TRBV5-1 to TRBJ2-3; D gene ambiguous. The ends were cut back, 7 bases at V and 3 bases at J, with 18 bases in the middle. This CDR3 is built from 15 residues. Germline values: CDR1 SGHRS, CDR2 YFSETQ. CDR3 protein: CASHPPQDGTDTQYF. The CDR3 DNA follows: TGCGCCAGCCACCCCCCCCAGGACGGGACAGATACGCAGTATTTT.

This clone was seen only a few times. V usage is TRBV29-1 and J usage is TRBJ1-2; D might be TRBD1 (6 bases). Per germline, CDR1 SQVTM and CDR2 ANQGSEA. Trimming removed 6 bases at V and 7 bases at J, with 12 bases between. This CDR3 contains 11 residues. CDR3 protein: CSVGGASGYTF. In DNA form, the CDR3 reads TGCAGCGTCGGGGGGGCCAGTGGCTACACCTTC.

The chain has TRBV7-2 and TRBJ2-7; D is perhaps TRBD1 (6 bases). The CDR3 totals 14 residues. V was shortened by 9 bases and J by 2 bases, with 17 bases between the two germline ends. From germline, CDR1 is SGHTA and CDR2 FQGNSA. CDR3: CASTPDRNTYEQYF. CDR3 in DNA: TGTGCCAGTACACCCGACAGGAACACCTACGAGCAGTACTTC.

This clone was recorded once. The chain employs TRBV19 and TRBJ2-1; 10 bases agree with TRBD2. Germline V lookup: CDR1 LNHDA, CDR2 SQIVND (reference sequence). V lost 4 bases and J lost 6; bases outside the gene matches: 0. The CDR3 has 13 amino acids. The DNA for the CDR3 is TGTGCCAGTAGTACTAGCGGGAGCAATGAGCAGTTCTTC. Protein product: CASSTSGSNEQFF.

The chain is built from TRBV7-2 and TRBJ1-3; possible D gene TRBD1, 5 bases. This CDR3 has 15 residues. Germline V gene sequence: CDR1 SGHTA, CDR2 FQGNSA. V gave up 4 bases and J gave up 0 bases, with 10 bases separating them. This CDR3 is CASSSAGGSGNTIYF. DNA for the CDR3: TGTGCCAGCAGCTCCGCGGGGGGCTCTGGAAACACCATATATTTT.

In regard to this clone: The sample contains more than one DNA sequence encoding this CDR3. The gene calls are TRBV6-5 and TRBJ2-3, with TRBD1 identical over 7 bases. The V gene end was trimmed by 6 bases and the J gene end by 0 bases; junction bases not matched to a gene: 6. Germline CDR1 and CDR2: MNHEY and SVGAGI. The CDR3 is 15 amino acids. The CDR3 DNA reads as TGTGCCAGCAGCGTGCAGGGACAGAGCACAGATACGCAGTATTTT. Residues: CASSVQGQSTDTQYF.

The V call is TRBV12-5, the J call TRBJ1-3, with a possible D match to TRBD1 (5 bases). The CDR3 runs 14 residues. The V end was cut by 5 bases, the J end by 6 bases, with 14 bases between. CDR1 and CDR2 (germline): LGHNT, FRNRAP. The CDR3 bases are TGTGCTAGTGGTCCGGGACCAGAGAAAAACACCATATATTTT. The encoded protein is CASGPGPEKNTIYF.

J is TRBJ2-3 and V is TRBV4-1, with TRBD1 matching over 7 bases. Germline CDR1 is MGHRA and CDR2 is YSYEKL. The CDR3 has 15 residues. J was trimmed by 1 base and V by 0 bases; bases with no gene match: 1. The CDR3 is CASSQDDRGTDTQYF. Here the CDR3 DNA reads TGCGCCAGCAGCCAAGATGACAGGGGCACAGATACGCAGTATTTT.

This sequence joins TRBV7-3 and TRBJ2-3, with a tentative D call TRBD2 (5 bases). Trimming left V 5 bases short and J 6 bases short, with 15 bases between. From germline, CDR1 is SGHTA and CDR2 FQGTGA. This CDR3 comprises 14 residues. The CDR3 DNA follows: TGTGCCAGCAGCCCCCTCTCTAGCTCCGATACGCAGTATTTT. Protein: CASSPLSSSDTQYF. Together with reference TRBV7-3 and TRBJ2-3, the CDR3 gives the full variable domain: GAGVSQTPSNKVTEKGKYVELRCDPISGHTALYWYRQSLGQGPEFLIYFQGTGAADDSGLPNDRFFAVRPEGSVSTLKIQRTERGDSAVYLCASSPLSSSDTQYFGPGTRLTVL.

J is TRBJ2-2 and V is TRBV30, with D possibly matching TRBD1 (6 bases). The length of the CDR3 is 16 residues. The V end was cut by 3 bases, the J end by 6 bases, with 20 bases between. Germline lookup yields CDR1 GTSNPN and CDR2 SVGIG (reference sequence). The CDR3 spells CAWRVRDIKDPGELFF. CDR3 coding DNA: TGTGCCTGGAGAGTTAGGGACATAAAAGATCCCGGGGAGCTGTTTTTT.

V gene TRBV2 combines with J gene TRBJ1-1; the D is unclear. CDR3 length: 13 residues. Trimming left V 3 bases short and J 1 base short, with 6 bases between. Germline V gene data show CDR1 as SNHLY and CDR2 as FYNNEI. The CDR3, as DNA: TGTGCCAGCAGTGACAGTGAGAACACTGAAGCTTTCTTT. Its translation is CASSDSENTEAFF.

The CDR3 sequence is CASTRRHRFEQYF. CDR3 nucleotides: TGTGCCAGCACGAGGCGACATAGGTTCGAGCAGTACTTC. J is TRBJ2-7 and V is TRBV21-1. TRBV21-1 constitutes a pseudogene. CDR3 size: 13 residues.